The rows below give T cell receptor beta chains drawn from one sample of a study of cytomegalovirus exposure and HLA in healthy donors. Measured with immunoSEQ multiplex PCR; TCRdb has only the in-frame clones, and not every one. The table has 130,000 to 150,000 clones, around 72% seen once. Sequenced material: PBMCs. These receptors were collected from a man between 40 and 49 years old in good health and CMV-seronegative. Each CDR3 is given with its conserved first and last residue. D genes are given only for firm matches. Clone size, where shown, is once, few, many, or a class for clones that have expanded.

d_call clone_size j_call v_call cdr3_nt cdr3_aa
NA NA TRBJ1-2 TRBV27 TGTGCCAGCAGTCCGGGGGTGGGGCGGAACTATGGCTACACCTTC CASSPGVGRNYGYTF
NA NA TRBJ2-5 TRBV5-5 TGTGCCAGCAGCTGGCAGGGGTTTAAAGAGACCCAGTACTTC CASSWQGFKETQYF
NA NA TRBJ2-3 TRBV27 TGTGCCAGCAGTTTGTGGCAGGGGACCACAGATACGCAGTATTTT CASSLWQGTTDTQYF
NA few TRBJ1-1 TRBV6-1 TGTGCCAGCAGTGTAAGGGGTGATTTCGGTATGGCTTTCTTT CASSVRGDFGMAFF
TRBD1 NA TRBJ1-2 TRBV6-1 TGTGCCAGCAGTGGGGGACAGGGCTATGGCTACACCTTC CASSGGQGYGYTF
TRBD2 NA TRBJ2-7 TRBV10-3 TGTGCCATCAGTGAACGGACTAGCGGGAACTACGAGCAGTACTTC CAISERTSGNYEQYF
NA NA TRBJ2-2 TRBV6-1 TGTGCCAGCAGTGAAACGGCAGGGTTGGACACCGGGGAGCTGTTTTTT CASSETAGLDTGELFF
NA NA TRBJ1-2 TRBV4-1 TGCGCCAGCAGCCCCCTGGTACACCAAAACTATGGCTACACCTTC CASSPLVHQNYGYTF
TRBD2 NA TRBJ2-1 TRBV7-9 TGTGCCAGCAGAAAGACTAGCGGGTATTCCCTCGCCTACAATGAGCAGTTCTTC CASRKTSGYSLAYNEQFF
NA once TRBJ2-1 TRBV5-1 TGCGCCAGCAGCTTCTGGGCTCCTCCGGACAATGAGCAGTTCTTC CASSFWAPPDNEQFF
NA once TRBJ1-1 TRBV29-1 TGCAGCGTTCCCGCAGGGGTCATGAACACTGAAGCTTTCTTT CSVPAGVMNTEAFF
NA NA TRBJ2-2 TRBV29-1 TGCAGCGTTCCGGGGATTAGGACCGGGGAGCTGTTTTTT CSVPGIRTGELFF
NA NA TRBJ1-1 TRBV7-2 TGTGCCAGCAGCCCGGACTGGGGAAACACTGAAGCTTTCTTT CASSPDWGNTEAFF
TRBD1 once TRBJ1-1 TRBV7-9 TGTGCCAGCCGACAGGGAGGAAACACTGAAGCTTTCTTT CASRQGGNTEAFF
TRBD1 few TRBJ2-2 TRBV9 TGTGCCAGCAGCGTACAAGGGACAGGGACCGGGGAGCTGTTTTTT CASSVQGTGTGELFF
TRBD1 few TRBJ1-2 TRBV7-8 TGTGCCAGCAGCCCAAGGGACAGGGTTGACTATGGCTACACCTTC CASSPRDRVDYGYTF
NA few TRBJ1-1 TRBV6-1 TGTGCCAGCAGCACACAGGGGAACACTGAAGCTTTCTTT CASSTQGNTEAFF
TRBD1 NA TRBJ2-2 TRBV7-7 TGTGCCAGCAGCCCGGGTGGACAGGACACCGGGGAGCTGTTTTTT CASSPGGQDTGELFF
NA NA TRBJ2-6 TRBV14 TGTGCCAGCAGCCAAGTTGGAGGGCCAGGGGCCAACGTCCTGACTTTC CASSQVGGPGANVLTF
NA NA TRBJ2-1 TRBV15 TGTGCCACCAGCGGCGCGAGGGGGGGTGAGCAGTTCTTC CATSGARGGEQFF
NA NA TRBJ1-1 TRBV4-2 TGTGCCAGCAGCCAATCCTGGAAGGGGCAGGGGAACACTGAAGCTTTCTTT CASSQSWKGQGNTEAFF
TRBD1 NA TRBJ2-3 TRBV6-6 TGTGCCAGCGGACAGGCCACTAGCACAGATACGCAGTATTTT CASGQATSTDTQYF
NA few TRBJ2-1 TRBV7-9 TGTGCCAGCAGCTCGTTCGACAATGAGCAGTTCTTC CASSSFDNEQFF
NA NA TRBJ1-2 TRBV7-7 TGTGCCAGCAGTCGGACCTCGAGGGCCACTAACTATGGCTACACCTTC CASSRTSRATNYGYTF
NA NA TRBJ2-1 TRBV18 TGTGCCAGCTCACCAGTTACGGTCAATGAGCAGTTCTTC CASSPVTVNEQFF
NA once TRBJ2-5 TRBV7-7 TGTGCCAGCAGCCGCCTTGGGGCAGGGCGCCAAGAGACCCAGTACTTC CASSRLGAGRQETQYF
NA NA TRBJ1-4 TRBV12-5 TGTGCTAGTGGTTTGGTTTTAGTCGGGGCGGGACGTGCAACTAATGAAAAACTGTTTTTT CASGLVLVGAGRATNEKLFF
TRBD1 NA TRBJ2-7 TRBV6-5 TGTGCCAGCAGTTACTCGAGGGTGGGCAGGGGGTACGAGCAGTACTTC CASSYSRVGRGYEQYF
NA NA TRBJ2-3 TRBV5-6 TGTGCCAGCAGCTTGGGGACTGGCACAGATACGCAGTATTTT CASSLGTGTDTQYF
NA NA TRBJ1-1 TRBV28 TGTGCCAGCAGCCCTGGAACCGGGGAGAGCGGAGCTTTCTTT CASSPGTGESGAFF
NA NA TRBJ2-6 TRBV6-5 TGTGCCAGCAGACGCCCAGCTGGGGCCAACGTCCTGACTTTC CASRRPAGANVLTF
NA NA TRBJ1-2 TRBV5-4 TGTGCCAGCAGCTTGGGAAACAGGGCAACCTATGGCTACACCTTC CASSLGNRATYGYTF
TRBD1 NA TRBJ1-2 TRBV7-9 TGTGCCAGCAGCCCGCACAGGGGGCTTAACTATGGCTACACCTTC CASSPHRGLNYGYTF
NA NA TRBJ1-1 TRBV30 TGTGCCTGGAGTGCTCCGGGGGGCAAGTGGACTGAAGCTTTCTTT CAWSAPGGKWTEAFF
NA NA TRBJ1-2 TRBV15 TGTGCCACCAGCAAAACGCAGGCGGGGTATGGCTACCCCTTC CATSKTQAGYGYPF
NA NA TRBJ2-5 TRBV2 TGTGCCAGCAGTGGACTGAAACAAGAGACCCAGTACTTC CASSGLKQETQYF
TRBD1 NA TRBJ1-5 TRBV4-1 TGCGCCAGCAGCCACCCGGGACAGGTTAGCAATCAGCCCCAGCATTTT CASSHPGQVSNQPQHF
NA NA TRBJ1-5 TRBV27 TGTGCCAGCAGTTTATTTTGGGGAGGCAATCAGCCCCAGCATTTT CASSLFWGGNQPQHF
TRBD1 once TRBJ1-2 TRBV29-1 TGCAGCGCAGGGACAGGGTGGGTAGGCTACCCCTTC CSAGTGWVGYPF
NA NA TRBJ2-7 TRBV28 TGTGCCACCGTGAGACAGCGAAACTACGAGCAGTACTTC CATVRQRNYEQYF
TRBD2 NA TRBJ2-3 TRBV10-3 TGTGCCATCACTAGCGGCTCTAGCACAGATACGCAGTATTTT CAITSGSSTDTQYF
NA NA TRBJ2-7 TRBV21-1 TGTGCCAGCAGCACCCGACAGGGACACGAGCAGTACTTC CASSTRQGHEQYF
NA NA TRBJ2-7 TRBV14 TGTGCCAGCAGCCAAGATTGGAGGACTCCCTACGAGCAGTACTTC CASSQDWRTPYEQYF
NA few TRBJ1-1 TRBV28 TGTGCCAGCAGTTCTCCCGGGAAGGACACTGAAGCTTTCTTT CASSSPGKDTEAFF
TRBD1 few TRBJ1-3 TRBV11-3 TGTGCCAGCAGCAGAATGACAGGGCCCGGAAACACCATATATTTT CASSRMTGPGNTIYF
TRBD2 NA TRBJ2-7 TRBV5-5 TGTGCCAGCAGCTTAAATGCCTTGACAGCGGGGACCTCCTACGAGCAGTACTTC CASSLNALTAGTSYEQYF
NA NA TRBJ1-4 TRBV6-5 TGTGCCAGCAGGAGTATTAATGAAAAACTGTTTTTT CASRSINEKLFF
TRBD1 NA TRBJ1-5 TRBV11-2 TGTGCCAGCAGCCTGGGACAGTCAAATCAGCCCCAGCATTTT CASSLGQSNQPQHF
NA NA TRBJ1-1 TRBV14 TGTGCCAGCAGCCCCACACGGAACACTGAAGCTTTCTTT CASSPTRNTEAFF
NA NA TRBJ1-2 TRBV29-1 TGCAGCGTTAAGTACGTAGGAGGATATGGCTACCCCTTC CSVKYVGGYGYPF
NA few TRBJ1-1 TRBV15 TGTGCCACCAGCAGAGATGGGGGGAGTGAAGCTTTCTTT CATSRDGGSEAFF
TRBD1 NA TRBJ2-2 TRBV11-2 TGTGCCAGCAGCTACCAGGGGGAAACCGGGGAGCTGTTTTTT CASSYQGETGELFF
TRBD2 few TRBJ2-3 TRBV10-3 TGTGCCATCAGCCCTAGCGGGGGTCCCCCTTTGGGCACAGATACGCAGTATTTT CAISPSGGPPLGTDTQYF
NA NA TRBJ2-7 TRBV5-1 TGCGCCAGCAGCTTGTCTCAGGTCCCCTACGAGCAGTACTTC CASSLSQVPYEQYF